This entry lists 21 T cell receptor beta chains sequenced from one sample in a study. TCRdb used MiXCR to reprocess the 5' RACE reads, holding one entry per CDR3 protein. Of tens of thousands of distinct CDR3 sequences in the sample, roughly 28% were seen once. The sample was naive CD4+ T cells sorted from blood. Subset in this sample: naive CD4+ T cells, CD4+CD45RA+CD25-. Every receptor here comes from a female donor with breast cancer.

CDR3 amino acids: CASSIRTDTQYF. The DNA for the CDR3 is TGCGCCAGCAGCATCAGGACAGATACGCAGTATTTT. V is TRBV5-1 and J is TRBJ2-3; D uncertain. The CDR3 totals 12 residues. The ends were cut back, 4 bases at V and 3 bases at J, with 6 bases in the middle. Germline V CDR1 and CDR2: SGHRS, YFSETQ.

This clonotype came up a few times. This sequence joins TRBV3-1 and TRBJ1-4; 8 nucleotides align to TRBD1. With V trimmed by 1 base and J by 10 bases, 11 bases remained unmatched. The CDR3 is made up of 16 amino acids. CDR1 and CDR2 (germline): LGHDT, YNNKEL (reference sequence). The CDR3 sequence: CASSQGTGMELGKLFF. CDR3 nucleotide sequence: TGTGCCAGCAGCCAAGGGACAGGGATGGAACTTGGAAAACTGTTTTTT. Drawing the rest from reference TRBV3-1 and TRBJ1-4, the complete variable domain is DTAVSQTPKYLVTQMGNDKSIKCEQNLGHDTMYWYKQDSKKFLKIMFSYNNKELIINETVPNRFSPKSPDKAHLNLHINSLELGDSAVYFCASSQGTGMELGKLFFGSGTQLSVL.

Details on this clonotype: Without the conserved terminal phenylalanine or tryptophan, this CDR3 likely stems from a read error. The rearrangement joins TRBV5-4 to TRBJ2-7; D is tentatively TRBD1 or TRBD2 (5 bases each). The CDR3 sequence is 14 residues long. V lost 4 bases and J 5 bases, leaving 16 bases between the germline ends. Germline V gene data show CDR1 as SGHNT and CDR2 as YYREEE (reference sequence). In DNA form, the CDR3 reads TGTGCCAGCAGCCCGGGACCGCAAGGCAACGAGCAGTACTTA. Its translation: CASSPGPQGNEQYL.

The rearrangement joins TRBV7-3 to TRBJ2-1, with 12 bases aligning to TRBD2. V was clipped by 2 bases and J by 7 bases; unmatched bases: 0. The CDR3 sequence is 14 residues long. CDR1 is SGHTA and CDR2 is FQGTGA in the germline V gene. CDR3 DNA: TGTGCCAGCAGCTTAGGACTAGCGGGGAATGAGCAGTTCTTC. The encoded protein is CASSLGLAGNEQFF.

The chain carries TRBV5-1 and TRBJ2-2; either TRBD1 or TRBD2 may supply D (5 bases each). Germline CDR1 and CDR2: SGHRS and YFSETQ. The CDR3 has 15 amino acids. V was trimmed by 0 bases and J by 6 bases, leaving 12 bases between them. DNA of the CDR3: TGCGCCAGCAGCTTGGGGGCAGGGACCCCCGGGGAGCTGTTTTTT. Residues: CASSLGAGTPGELFF.

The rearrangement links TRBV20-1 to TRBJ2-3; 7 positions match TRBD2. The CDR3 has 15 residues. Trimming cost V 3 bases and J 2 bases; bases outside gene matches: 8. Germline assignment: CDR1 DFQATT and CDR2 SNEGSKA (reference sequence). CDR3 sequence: CSARGFAGATDTQYF. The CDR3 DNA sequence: TGCAGTGCTAGGGGGTTTGCGGGAGCCACAGATACGCAGTATTTT.

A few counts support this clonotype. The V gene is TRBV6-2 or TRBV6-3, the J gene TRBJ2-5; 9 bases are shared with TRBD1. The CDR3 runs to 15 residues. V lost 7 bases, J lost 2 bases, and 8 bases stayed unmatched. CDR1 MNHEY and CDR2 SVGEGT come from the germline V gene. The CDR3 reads CASKDGTGPQETQYF. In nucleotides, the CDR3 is TGTGCCAGCAAAGACGGGACAGGGCCTCAAGAGACCCAGTACTTC.

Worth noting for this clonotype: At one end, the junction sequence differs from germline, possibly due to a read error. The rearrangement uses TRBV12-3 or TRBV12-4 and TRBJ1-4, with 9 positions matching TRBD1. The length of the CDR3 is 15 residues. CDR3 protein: CAGSPTGGTNEKLFF. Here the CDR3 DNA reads TGTGCCGGCAGCCCAACAGGGGGCACTAATGAAAAACTGTTTTTT.

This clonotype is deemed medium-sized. In DNA form, the CDR3 reads TGTGCCAGCAGCCCCCGGACTACCACCGGGGAGCTGTTTTTT. This sequence encodes CASSPRTTTGELFF. V gene TRBV7-3 combines with J gene TRBJ2-2; D perhaps matches TRBD2 (6 bases). Germline V lookup: CDR1 SGHTA, CDR2 FQGTGA. Trimming cost V 5 bases and J 4 bases, with 11 bases left between them. The CDR3 is made up of 14 amino acids.

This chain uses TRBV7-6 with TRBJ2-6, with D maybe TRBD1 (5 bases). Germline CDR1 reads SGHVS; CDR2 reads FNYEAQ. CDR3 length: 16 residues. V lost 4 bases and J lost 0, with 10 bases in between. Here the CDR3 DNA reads TGTGCCAGCAGCTCGGACACCTACTCTGGGGCCAACGTCCTGACTTTC. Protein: CASSSDTYSGANVLTF.

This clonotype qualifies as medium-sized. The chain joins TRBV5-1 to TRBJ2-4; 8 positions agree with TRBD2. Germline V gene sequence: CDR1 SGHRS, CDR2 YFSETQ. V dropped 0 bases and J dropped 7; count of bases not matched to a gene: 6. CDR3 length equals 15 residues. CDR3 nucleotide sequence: TGCGCCAGCAGCTTGGCCGGGGGGGGCCAGAACATTCAGTACTTC. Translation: CASSLAGGGQNIQYF. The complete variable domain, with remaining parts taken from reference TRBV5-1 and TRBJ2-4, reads KAGVTQTPRYLIKTRGQQVTLSCSPISGHRSVSWYQQTPGQGLQFLFEYFSETQRNKGNFPGRFSGRQFSNSRSEMNVSTLELGDSALYLCASSLAGGGQNIQYFGAGTRLSVL.

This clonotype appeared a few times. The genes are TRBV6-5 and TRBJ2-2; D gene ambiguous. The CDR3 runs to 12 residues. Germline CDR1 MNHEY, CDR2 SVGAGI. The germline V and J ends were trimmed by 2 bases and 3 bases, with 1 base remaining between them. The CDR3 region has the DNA TGTGCCAGCAGTTACGACACCGGGGAGCTGTTTTTT. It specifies CASSYDTGELFF.

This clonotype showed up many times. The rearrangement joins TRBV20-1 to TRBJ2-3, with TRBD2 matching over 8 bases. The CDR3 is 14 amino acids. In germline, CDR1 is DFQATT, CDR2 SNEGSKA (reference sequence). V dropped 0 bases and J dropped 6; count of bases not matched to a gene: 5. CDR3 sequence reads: CSARDSSGSDTQYF. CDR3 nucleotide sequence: TGCAGTGCTAGAGATTCCAGCGGGAGCGATACGCAGTATTTT.

CDR3 DNA sequence: TGCGCCAGCAGCTCACTCCTCCCTGGGAGCACTGAAGCTTTCTTT. It specifies CASSSLLPGSTEAFF. The rearrangement joins TRBV5-1 to TRBJ1-1, with D uncertain. The CDR3 is 15 amino acids. Trimming stripped 3 bases from V and 4 bases from J, with 16 bases between. Germline V gene data show CDR1 as SGHRS and CDR2 as YFSETQ.

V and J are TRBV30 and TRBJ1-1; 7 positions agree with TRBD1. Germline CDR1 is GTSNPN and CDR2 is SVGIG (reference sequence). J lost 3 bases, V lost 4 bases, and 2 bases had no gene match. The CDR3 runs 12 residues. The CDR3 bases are TGTGCCTGGACAACAGGGGACACTGAAGCTTTCTTT. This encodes CAWTTGDTEAFF.

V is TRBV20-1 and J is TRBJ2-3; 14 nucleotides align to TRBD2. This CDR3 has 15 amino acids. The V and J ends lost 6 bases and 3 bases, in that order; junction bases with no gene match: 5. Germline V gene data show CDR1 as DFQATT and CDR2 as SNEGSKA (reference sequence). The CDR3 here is CSARTSGRKTDTQYF. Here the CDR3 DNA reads TGCAGTGCGCGGACTAGCGGGAGGAAGACAGATACGCAGTATTTT.

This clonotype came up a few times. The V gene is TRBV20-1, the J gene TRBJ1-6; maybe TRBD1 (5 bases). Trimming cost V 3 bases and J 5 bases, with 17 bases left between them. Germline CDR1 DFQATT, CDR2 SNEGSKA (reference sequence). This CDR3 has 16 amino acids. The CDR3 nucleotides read TGCAGTGCTAGTCCCCGGGACCGACCCCATAATTCACCCCTCCACTTT. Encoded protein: CSASPRDRPHNSPLHF.

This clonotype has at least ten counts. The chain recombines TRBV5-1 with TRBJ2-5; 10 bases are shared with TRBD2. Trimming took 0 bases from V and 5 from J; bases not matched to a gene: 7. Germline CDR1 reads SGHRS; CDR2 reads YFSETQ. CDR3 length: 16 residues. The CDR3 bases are TGCGCCAGCAGCTTGGTTATGAGCGGGGGGGCGGAGACCCAGTACTTC. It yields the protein CASSLVMSGGAETQYF.

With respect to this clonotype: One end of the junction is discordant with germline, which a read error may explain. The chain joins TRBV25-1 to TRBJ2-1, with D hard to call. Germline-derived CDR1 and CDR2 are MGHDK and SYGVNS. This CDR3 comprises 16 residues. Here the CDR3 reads CACSAGRLGQYNEQFF. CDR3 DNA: TGTGCCTGCAGTGCAGGACGGTTAGGGCAATACAATGAGCAGTTCTTC. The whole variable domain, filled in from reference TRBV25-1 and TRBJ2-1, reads EADIYQTPRYLVIGTGKKITLECSQTMGHDKMYWYQQDPGMELHLIHYSYGVNSTEKGDLSSESTVSRIRTEHFPLTLESARPSHTSQYLCACSAGRLGQYNEQFFGPGTRLTVL.

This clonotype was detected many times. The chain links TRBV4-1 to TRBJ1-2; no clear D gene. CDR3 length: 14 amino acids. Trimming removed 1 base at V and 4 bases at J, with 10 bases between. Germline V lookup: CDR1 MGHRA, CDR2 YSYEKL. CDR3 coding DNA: TGCGCCAGCAGCCAAGGAGACGGTTTCTATGGCTACACCTTC. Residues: CASSQGDGFYGYTF.

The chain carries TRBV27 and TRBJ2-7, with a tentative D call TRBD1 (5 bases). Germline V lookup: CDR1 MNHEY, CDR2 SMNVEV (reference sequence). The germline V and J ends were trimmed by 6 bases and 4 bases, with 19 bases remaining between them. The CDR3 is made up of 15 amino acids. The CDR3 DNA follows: TGTGCCAGCAGGGGGATAGAGATGCGACAGTACGAGCAGTACTTC. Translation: CASRGIEMRQYEQYF.